This passage covers 8 T cell receptor beta chains from one sample sequenced in a study of OX40 agonist ivuxolimab in advanced cancers. Sequencing used immunoSEQ multiplex PCR; TCRdb keeps in-frame clones, though not all of them. The data contain over 150,000 clones, 85% to 95% of them singletons. This material consisted of CD4+ or CD8+ T cells sorted from blood, taken in a trial of the OX40 agonist ivuxolimab. The origin of the receptors is an adult with an advanced solid tumor such as melanoma, head and neck, liver or kidney cancer.

V is TRBV14 and J is TRBJ2-1, with TRBD1 identical over 10 bases. The germline V gene encodes CDR1 SGHDN and CDR2 FVKESK. This CDR3 is built from 14 residues. After removal of 4 bases from V and 4 bases from J, the junction contained 1 base not matched to a gene. The CDR3 loop reads CASSPGQGYNEQFF. The CDR3, as DNA: TGTGCCAGCAGCCCGGGACAGGGGTACAATGAGCAGTTCTTC.

The V and J genes are TRBV5-6 and TRBJ1-5, with D possibly TRBD1 on 5 matching bases. This CDR3 is 16 amino acids long. The germline CDR1 and CDR2 sequences are SGHDT and YYEEEE. Between the trimmed V and J ends, which lost 3 bases and 2 bases, there was a span of 15 bases. CDR3 region: CASSSLGGTRNQPQHF. The CDR3 coding sequence is TGTGCCAGCAGCTCTTTGGGGGGGACCCGCAATCAGCCCCAGCATTTT.

V is TRBV19 and J is TRBJ1-3; TRBD1 matches at 7 bases. The germline V gene has CDR1 LNHDA and CDR2 SQIVND (reference sequence). The CDR3 covers 15 residues. V dropped 5 bases and J dropped 2; count of bases not matched to a gene: 6. The chain's CDR3 is CASSSRTGAGNTIYF. The CDR3 DNA sequence: TGTGCCAGTAGTTCGCGGACAGGAGCTGGAAACACCATATATTTT. The full variable domain, its missing parts supplied by reference TRBV19 and TRBJ1-3, is DGGITQSPKYLFRKEGQNVTLSCEQNLNHDAMYWYRQDPGQGLRLIYYSQIVNDFQKGDIAEGYSVSREKKESFPLTVTSAQKNPTAFYLCASSSRTGAGNTIYFGEGSWLTVV.

V usage is TRBV7-9 and J usage is TRBJ2-1; D not resolved. The V gene lost 5 bases and the J gene lost 6 bases, with 17 bases spanning the gap. CDR1 and CDR2 (germline): SEHNR, FQNEAQ (reference sequence). The CDR3 sequence is 15 residues long. The CDR3 spells CASSPPGSPSNEQFF. The DNA of the CDR3 is TGTGCCAGCAGCCCGCCCGGCTCTCCTTCCAATGAGCAGTTCTTC.

V usage is TRBV10-3 and J usage is TRBJ2-1; 11 nucleotides line up with TRBD1. CDR1 is ENHRY and CDR2 is SYGVKD in the germline V gene. The CDR3 is 15 amino acids. J was trimmed by 1 base and V by 6 bases; bases with no gene match: 2. The chain's CDR3 is CAIRGQGVSYNEQFF. The CDR3 nucleotides read TGTGCCATCAGGGGACAGGGGGTTTCCTACAATGAGCAGTTCTTC.

The chain links TRBV6-1 to TRBJ1-2, with 9 bases identical to TRBD1. The J segment lost 10 bases and the V segment lost 5 bases, leaving 8 bases of the junction unmatched. Germline-derived CDR1 and CDR2 are MNHNS and SASEGT. The CDR3 consists of 13 residues. The CDR3 nucleotides read TGTGCCAGCAGTTTACAGGGGGCTTGGGACTACACCTTC. It specifies CASSLQGAWDYTF.

This clone showed up just once. The J gene is TRBJ2-7, the V gene TRBV6-5; the D call may be TRBD1 or TRBD2 (5 bases each). The V end lost 0 bases, the J end lost 3 bases, and 15 bases lay between the germline ends. Germline CDR1 reads MNHEY; CDR2 reads SVGAGI. The CDR3 covers 16 residues. The CDR3 spells CASSYSFMGPHYEQYF. In DNA form, the CDR3 reads TGTGCCAGCAGTTACTCATTTATGGGACCCCACTACGAGCAGTACTTC.

This clone has a single count. The chain recombines TRBV28 with TRBJ1-5; D is perhaps TRBD1 (5 bases). The CDR3 contains 17 residues. Germline V gene lookup returns CDR1 MDHEN and CDR2 SYDVKM. V gave up 8 bases and J gave up 0 bases, with 20 bases separating them. The CDR3 here is CASGLTGGGFSNQPQHF. The CDR3 DNA reads TGTGCCAGCGGTCTTACAGGAGGAGGTTTTAGCAATCAGCCCCAGCATTTT.